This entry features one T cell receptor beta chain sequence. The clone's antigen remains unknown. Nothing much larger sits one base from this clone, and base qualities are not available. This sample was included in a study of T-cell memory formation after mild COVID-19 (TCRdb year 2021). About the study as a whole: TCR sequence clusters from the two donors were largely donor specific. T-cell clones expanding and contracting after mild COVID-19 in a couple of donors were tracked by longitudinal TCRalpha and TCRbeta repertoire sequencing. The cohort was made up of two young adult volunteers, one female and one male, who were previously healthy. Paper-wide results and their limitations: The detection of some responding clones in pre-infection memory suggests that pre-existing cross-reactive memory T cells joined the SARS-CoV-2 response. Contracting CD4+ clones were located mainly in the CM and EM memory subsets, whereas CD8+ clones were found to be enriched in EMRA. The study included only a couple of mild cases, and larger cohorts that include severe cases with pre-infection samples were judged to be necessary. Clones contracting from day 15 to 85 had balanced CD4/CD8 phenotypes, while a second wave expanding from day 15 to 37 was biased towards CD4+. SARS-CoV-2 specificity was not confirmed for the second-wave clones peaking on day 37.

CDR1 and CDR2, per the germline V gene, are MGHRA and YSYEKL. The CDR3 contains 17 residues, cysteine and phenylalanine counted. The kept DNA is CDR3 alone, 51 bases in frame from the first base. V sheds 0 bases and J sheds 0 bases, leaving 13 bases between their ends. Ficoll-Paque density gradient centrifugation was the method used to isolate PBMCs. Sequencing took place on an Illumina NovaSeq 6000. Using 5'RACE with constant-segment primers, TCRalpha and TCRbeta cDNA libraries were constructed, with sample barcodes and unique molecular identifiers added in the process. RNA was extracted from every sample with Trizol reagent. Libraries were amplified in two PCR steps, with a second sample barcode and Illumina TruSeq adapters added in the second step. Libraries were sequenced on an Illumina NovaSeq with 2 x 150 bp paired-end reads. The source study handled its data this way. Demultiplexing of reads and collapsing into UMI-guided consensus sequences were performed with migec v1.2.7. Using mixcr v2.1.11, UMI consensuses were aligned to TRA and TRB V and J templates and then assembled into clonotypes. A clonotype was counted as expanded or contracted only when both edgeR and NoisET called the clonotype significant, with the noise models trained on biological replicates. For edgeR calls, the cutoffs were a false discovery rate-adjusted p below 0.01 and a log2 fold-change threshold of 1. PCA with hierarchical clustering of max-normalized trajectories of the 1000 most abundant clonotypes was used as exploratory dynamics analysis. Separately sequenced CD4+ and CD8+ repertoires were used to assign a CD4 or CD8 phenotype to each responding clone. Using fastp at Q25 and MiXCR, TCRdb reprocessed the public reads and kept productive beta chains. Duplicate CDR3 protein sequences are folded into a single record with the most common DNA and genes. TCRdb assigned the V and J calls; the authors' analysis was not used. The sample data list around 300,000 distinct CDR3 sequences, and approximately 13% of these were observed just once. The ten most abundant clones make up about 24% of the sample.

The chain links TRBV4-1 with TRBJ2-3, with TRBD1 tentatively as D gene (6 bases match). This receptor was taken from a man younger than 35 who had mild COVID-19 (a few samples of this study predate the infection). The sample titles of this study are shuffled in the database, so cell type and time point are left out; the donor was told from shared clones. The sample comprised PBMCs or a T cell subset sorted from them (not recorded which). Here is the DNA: TGCGCCAGCAGCCAAGACCCGACAGGTACTAGCACAGATACGCAGTATTTT. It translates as CASSQDPTGTSTDTQYF.